This T cell receptor beta chain was captured by sequencing in a study of cytomegalovirus exposure and HLA in healthy donors. Study at large: Findings of an earlier analysis included under 140 million unique TCR beta sequences from 170 million or so T cells. Study findings and constraints: Earlier analysis looked at TCR beta V segments, and most were productive about 90% or about 30% of the time. Most CMV-associated TCR beta chains appeared HLA-restricted in a later analysis. Rarity characterized most TCR sequences, yet some public TCRs appeared in many donors.

Both 60 Vbeta primers and 13 Jbeta primers went into the PCR. Repertoires were generated with immunoSEQ multiplex PCR, while TCRdb's copy carries only in-frame clones and drops some. Found here are more than 85,000 clones, approximately 81% of them singletons; the top ten hold approximately 1.3%. Per the germline V gene, CDR1 is SGDLS and CDR2 is YYNGEE. The CDR3 totals 14 residues. After removal of 3 bases from V and 6 bases from J, the junction contained 6 bases not matched to a gene. Comments on this clone: The antigen is unknown.

The TCR sequence derives from a man aged 25 to 40 in good health and CMV-seronegative. The sequenced sample consisted of PBMCs. The J gene is TRBJ2-7, the V gene TRBV9; TRBD2 agrees at 10 bases. CDR3 coding DNA: TGTGCCAGCAGCGCCGGGACTAGCGCGACCGAGCAGTACTTC. Its translation is CASSAGTSATEQYF.